Below, 25 T cell receptor beta chains from the same sample are listed, as sequenced in a study of CXCR3-negative and CXCR3-positive naive CD8 T cells. Points from the study as a whole: Against CXCR3-negative naive cells, CXCR3-positive naive cells showed more hydrophobic TRB CDR3s.

What these receptors recognize is not known. UMI labels and 5' RACE were used to prepare the TRB cDNA libraries. From the 5' RACE reads, TCRdb lists one entry per CDR3 protein and no DNA. This sample's table has roughly 120,000 distinct CDR3 sequences. Sequenced material: naive CXCR3+ CD8+ T cells from blood. The subset was: CD45RO-CCR7+CD27+CD95- naive CD8+ T cells expressing CXCR3 (TNR3+). Receptors originate from a human donor in good health. Some clones in this sample may be carry-over from other donors' samples.

V gene TRBV10-3 combines with J gene TRBJ2-3; as DNA is missing, the TRBD1 call by TCRdb cannot be tested. CDR3 length: 13 residues. The germline CDR1 and CDR2 sequences are ENHRY and SYGVKD. The CDR3 loop is CAISGGHTDTQYF.

The V call is TRBV29-1, the J call TRBJ2-3; TCRdb reports TRBD2, a call that lacks DNA to check it against. The CDR3 is made up of 15 amino acids. Per germline, CDR1 SQVTM and CDR2 ANQGSEA. CDR3 amino acids: CSGILAGGGTDTQYF.

The genes are TRBV27 and TRBJ1-1; the D gene TCRdb calls, TRBD1, cannot be checked with no DNA. Germline-derived CDR1 and CDR2 are MNHEY and SMNVEV (reference sequence). The CDR3 consists of 16 residues. CDR3 sequence reads: CASSPGMEGLNTEAFF.

The V gene is TRBV12-3 or TRBV12-4, the J gene TRBJ2-1. This CDR3 comprises 11 residues. The CDR3 protein is CASSAHNEQFF.

V is TRBV5-1 and J is TRBJ2-7; checking the TCRdb D call of TRBD1 is not possible without DNA. This CDR3 spans 13 amino acids. Germline assignment: CDR1 SGHRS and CDR2 YFSETQ. CDR3 residues: CASSPRGGPEQYF.

The chain employs TRBV15 and TRBJ1-2; with no DNA, the TCRdb D assignment of TRBD1 cannot be verified. The germline CDR1 and CDR2 sequences are LNHNV and YYDKDF (reference sequence). The CDR3 spans 14 residues. The CDR3 reads CATSRDRGDYGYTF. Based on the CDR3 plus reference TRBV15 and TRBJ1-2, the full variable domain is DAMVIQNPRYQVTQFGKPVTLSCSQTLNHNVMYWYQQKSSQAPKLLFHYYDKDFNNEADTPDNFQSRRPNTSFCFLDIRSPGLGDTAMYLCATSRDRGDYGYTFGSGTRLTVV.

The genes are TRBV21-1 and TRBJ1-6. TRBV21-1 is a known pseudogene. The CDR3 spans 13 residues. The CDR3 sequence is CASSKRYNSPLHF.

The rearrangement links TRBV20-1 to TRBJ2-1; TCRdb's D call, TRBD2, is unchecked because there is no DNA. Germline values: CDR1 DFQATT, CDR2 SNEGSKA (reference sequence). The CDR3 is made up of 14 amino acids. The CDR3 sequence: CSARGLADYNEQFF.

V is TRBV12-3 or TRBV12-4 and J is TRBJ2-7; the D gene TCRdb calls, TRBD1, cannot be checked with no DNA. There are 14 residues in the CDR3. The CDR3 reads CASSPGQAPHEQYF.

The gene calls are TRBV28 and TRBJ1-1; no DNA is available, so the TRBD1 call from TCRdb remains unchecked. CDR3 length: 13 amino acids. Looked up from germline, CDR1 is MDHEN and CDR2 is SYDVKM. This CDR3 reads CASLRQVNTEAFF.

V gene TRBV6-6 combines with J gene TRBJ1-6; TCRdb proposes TRBD1, but this gene call is untestable without DNA. The germline gives CDR1 MNHNY, CDR2 SVGAGI (reference sequence). This CDR3 is 14 amino acids long. This CDR3 is CASSYSGGNSPLHF.

V is TRBV29-1 and J is TRBJ2-5; TCRdb designates TRBD1, a call that cannot be tested without DNA. The germline V gene encodes CDR1 SQVTM and CDR2 ANQGSEA. The CDR3 runs 16 residues. The CDR3 protein is CSVEDPTGGHQETQYF.

This CDR3 reads CASQTGVSYEQYF. This chain connects TRBV7-2 to TRBJ2-7; TCRdb reports TRBD1, a call that lacks DNA to check it against. Germline values: CDR1 SGHTA, CDR2 FQGNSA. The CDR3 sequence is 13 residues long.

CDR3 in amino acids: CASSLPGDLYETTNEKLFF. The chain is built from TRBV6-2 or TRBV6-3 and TRBJ1-4; with no DNA, the TCRdb D assignment of TRBD1 cannot be verified. Germline V gene lookup returns CDR1 MNHEY and CDR2 SVGEGT. CDR3 length: 19 amino acids.

The chain links TRBV19 to TRBJ2-3; as DNA is missing, the TRBD2 call by TCRdb cannot be tested. Germline lookup yields CDR1 LNHDA and CDR2 SQIVND (reference sequence). The CDR3 has 15 amino acids. The CDR3 region is CASSIVAGLTDTQYF.

V and J are TRBV29-1 and TRBJ1-1; TCRdb gives TRBD1 as the D gene, but with no DNA this cannot be confirmed. The CDR3 covers 13 residues. CDR1 and CDR2 (germline): SQVTM, ANQGSEA. The chain's CDR3 is CSVAGSRGTEAFF.

The chain carries TRBV6-5 and TRBJ1-4. The germline gives CDR1 MNHEY, CDR2 SVGAGI. CDR3 size: 13 residues. The CDR3 is CASSDREYEKLFF.

The chain employs TRBV3-1 and TRBJ2-5; the TCRdb D gene call, TRBD1, has no DNA to confirm it. From germline, CDR1 is LGHDT and CDR2 YNNKEL (reference sequence). The CDR3 is 15 amino acids. The CDR3 loop reads CASSLPGRNQETQYF.

The chain employs TRBV28 and TRBJ1-5. In germline, CDR1 is MDHEN, CDR2 SYDVKM. The CDR3 has 17 residues. This CDR3 reads CASSLVQAVLIVEPQHF.

The gene calls are TRBV29-1 and TRBJ2-5. Germline loops: CDR1 SQVTM, CDR2 ANQGSEA. The CDR3 consists of 13 residues. CDR3 sequence: CSVEGIARETQYF.

The V call is TRBV6-4, the J call TRBJ2-2; TCRdb designates TRBD1, a call that cannot be tested without DNA. The CDR3 totals 14 residues. In germline, CDR1 is MRHNA, CDR2 SNTAGT. The CDR3 spells CASSEGGGTGELFF.

This CDR3 reads CSVEVMGSEQYF. The chain joins TRBV29-1 to TRBJ2-7. Germline V gives CDR1 SQVTM, CDR2 ANQGSEA. The CDR3 has 12 residues.

The rearrangement joins TRBV7-9 to TRBJ1-5. CDR1 and CDR2 (germline): SEHNR, FQNEAQ (reference sequence). The CDR3 is 13 residues long. CDR3 loop: CAAADGDNRPQHF.

The V and J genes are TRBV7-2 and TRBJ2-1; the TRBD1 assignment by TCRdb is unverifiable without DNA. The CDR3 spans 14 residues. Germline V gives CDR1 SGHTA, CDR2 FQGNSA. CDR3 protein: CASRGFGGYNEQFF. Supplemented by reference TRBV7-2 and TRBJ2-1, the full variable domain reads GAGVSQSPSNKVTEKGKDVELRCDPISGHTALYWYRQSLGQGLEFLIYFQGNSAPDKSGLPSDRFSAERTGGSVSTLTIQRTQQEDSAVYLCASRGFGGYNEQFFGPGTRLTVL.

This chain joins TRBV5-1 and TRBJ2-1; TCRdb's D gene call, TRBD2, goes unchecked for lack of DNA. CDR1 and CDR2 from the germline V gene are SGHRS and YFSETQ. This CDR3 is 13 amino acids long. This CDR3 is CASSLEDYGTEFF.